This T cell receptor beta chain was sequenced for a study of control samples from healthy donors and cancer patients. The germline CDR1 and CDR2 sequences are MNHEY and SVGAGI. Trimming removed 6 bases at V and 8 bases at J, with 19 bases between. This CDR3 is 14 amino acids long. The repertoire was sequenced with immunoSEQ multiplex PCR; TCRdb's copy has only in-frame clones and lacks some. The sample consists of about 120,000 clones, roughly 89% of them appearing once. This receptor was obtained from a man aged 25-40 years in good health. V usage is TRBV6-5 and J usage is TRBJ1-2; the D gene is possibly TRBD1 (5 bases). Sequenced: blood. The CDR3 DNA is TGTGCCAGCAGCGCTCAGGGCGGATCCATCGGCTACACCTTC. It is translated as CASSAQGGSIGYTF.